Sequencing of this TCR beta chain was carried out in a study of shared clonotypes between healthy human individuals. The CDR3 loop spans 14 amino acids. Trimming took off 4 bases at V and 7 bases at J, with 14 bases between the two ends. CDR1 is MDHEN, CDR2 SYDVKM, per germline. As defined, naive CD8 cells were CD45RO-negative and positively selected for CCR7, with terminally differentiated effector memory CD45RA+ cells excluded. Repertoires were generated with immunoSEQ multiplex PCR, while TCRdb's copy carries only in-frame clones and drops some. The sample lists around 1.9 million clones, about 93% occurring once.

The sequence came from a man younger than 35 in good health. Some clones in this sample may be carry-over from other donors' samples. V is TRBV28 and J is TRBJ1-5, with no clear D. Sample: naive CD8+ T cells from PBMCs. The CDR3 reads CASSSLGRGQPQHF. The DNA of the CDR3 is TGTGCCAGCAGTTCGTTGGGAAGAGGCCAGCCCCAGCATTTT.